Sequencing of this TCR beta chain was carried out in a study of control samples from healthy donors and cancer patients. Assay used: immunoSEQ multiplex PCR; TCRdb lists only in-frame clones, some missing. The sample has 78,000 or so clones, over 75% seen once. This TCR was recovered from a woman between 50 and 59 years old in good health. The source material was blood.

The CDR3 region has the DNA TGCAGCGTCCTACAGGGGTCGGCCGGGGAGCTGTTTTTT. It yields the protein CSVLQGSAGELFF. The rearrangement links TRBV29-1 to TRBJ2-2, with TRBD1 matching 7 bases. The ends lost 6 bases at V and 6 bases at J; junction bases unmatched: 7. The CDR3 covers 13 residues. The germline V gene encodes CDR1 SQVTM and CDR2 ANQGSEA.